Below are 7 T cell receptor beta chains sequenced from a single sample in a study of blood T cells in healthy people across ages. It was with a sample-barcoded 5' primer and a J-beta primer mix that a second PCR of roughly 7 to 12 cycles was run. TCRdb independently ran MiXCR on the 5' RACE reads; one entry per CDR3 protein. The data show fewer than 2 million distinct CDR3 sequences, around 42% seen once. Sample: blood. The receptors originated from a human donor in good health.

In this sample, this clonotype turned up a few times. V gene TRBV6-2 or TRBV6-3 combines with J gene TRBJ2-1; the D is unclear. This CDR3 has 13 residues. CDR1 is MNHEY, CDR2 SVGEGT, per germline. The V gene lost 1 base and the J gene lost 3 bases, with 4 bases spanning the gap. CDR3 sequence: CASSYYSYNEQFF. The CDR3 bases are TGTGCCAGCAGTTACTATAGCTACAATGAGCAGTTCTTC.

The chain is built from TRBV10-3 and TRBJ2-4; TRBD1 matches at 8 bases. The J call is doubtful: the DNA matches TRBJ2-7 better. Germline V gives CDR1 ENHRY, CDR2 SYGVKD. The length of the CDR3 is 13 residues. The CDR3 is CATAGQGANEQYF. The CDR3 DNA follows: TGTGCCACCGCAGGGCAGGGGGCAAACGAGCAGTACTTC.

This clonotype came up a few times. The chain joins TRBV29-1 to TRBJ1-2; D is unresolved. There are 14 residues in the CDR3. Per germline, CDR1 SQVTM and CDR2 ANQGSEA. The V end was cut by 3 bases, the J end by 6 bases, with 17 bases between. The CDR3 loop reads CSVESQAGRNGYTF. For the CDR3, the DNA is TGCAGCGTTGAGTCCCAGGCCGGCAGGAATGGCTACACCTTC. The full variable domain, completed using reference TRBV29-1 and TRBJ1-2, is SAVISQKPSRDICQRGTSLTIQCQVDSQVTMMFWYRQQPGQSLTLIATANQGSEATYESGFVIDKFPISRPNLTFSTLTVSNMSPEDSSIYLCSVESQAGRNGYTFGSGTRLTVV.

This clonotype was seen more than once but under ten times. V gene TRBV11-2 combines with J gene TRBJ2-5; D is undetermined. Trimming pared 2 bases from V and 2 bases from J, leaving 9 bases between. Germline CDR1 and CDR2: SGHAT and FQNNGV. The CDR3 is 14 residues long. DNA of the CDR3: TGTGCCAGCAGCTTAAGGGCCCCGCAAGAGACCCAGTACTTC. Amino acid sequence: CASSLRAPQETQYF.

The J gene is TRBJ2-1, the V gene TRBV24-1, with 13 bases identical to TRBD2. V trimming: 2 bases; J trimming: 4 bases; junction bases outside the gene matches: 4. This CDR3 comprises 17 residues. Per germline, CDR1 KGHDR and CDR2 SFDVKD. In DNA, the CDR3 is TGTGCCACCAGTGATTCCGGGACTAGCGGGGCATACAATGAGCAGTTCTTC. Translated, it gives CATSDSGTSGAYNEQFF.

This clonotype was observed once. The rearrangement links TRBV4-2 to TRBJ2-7, with D perhaps TRBD1 (5 bases). Gene TRBJ2-5 matches the end of the DNA better, so the J call may be wrong. Germline lookup yields CDR1 LGHNA and CDR2 YNFKEQ. This CDR3 is built from 14 residues. The DNA of the CDR3 is TGTGCCAGCAGCCAAGAGGGCAGGGCGGAGACCCAGTACTTC. Translated: CASSQEGRAETQYF.

V usage is TRBV21-1 and J usage is TRBJ2-1. TRBV21-1 is recorded as a pseudogene. The CDR3 covers 13 residues. The CDR3 sequence is CASSKQGKETQFF. In DNA, the CDR3 is TGCGCCAGCAGCAAACAAGGGAAAGAGACCCAGTTCTTC.